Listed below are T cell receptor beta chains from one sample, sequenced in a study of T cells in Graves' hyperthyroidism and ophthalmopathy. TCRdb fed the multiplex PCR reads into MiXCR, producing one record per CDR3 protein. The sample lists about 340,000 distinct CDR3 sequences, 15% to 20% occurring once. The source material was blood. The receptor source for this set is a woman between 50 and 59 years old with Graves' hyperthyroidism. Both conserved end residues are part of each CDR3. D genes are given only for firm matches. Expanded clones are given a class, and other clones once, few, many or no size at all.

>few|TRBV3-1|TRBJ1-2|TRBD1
TGTGCCAGCAGCCAAGAAACAGGGGAATTTGGCTACACCTTC
CASSQETGEFGYTF
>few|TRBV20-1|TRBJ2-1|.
TGCAGTGCTAGTCTCCGGACACCCTTGGATGAGCAGTTCTTC
CSASLRTPLDEQFF
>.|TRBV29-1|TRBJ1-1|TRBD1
TGCAGCGTCGGACAGGGGGCAGGTGAAGCTTTCTTT
CSVGQGAGEAFF
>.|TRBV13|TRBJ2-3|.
TGTGCCAGCAGCATAACGGACTCCGGCTGGGATACGCAGTATTTT
CASSITDSGWDTQYF
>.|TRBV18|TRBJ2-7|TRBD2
TGTGCCAGCTCACCATCACTAGCGGGTGCGTCCAACGAGCAGTACTTC
CASSPSLAGASNEQYF
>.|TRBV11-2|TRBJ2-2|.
TGTGCCAGCAGCTTCCCCCCTGCCGCGAACACCGGGGAGCTGTTTTTT
CASSFPPAANTGELFF
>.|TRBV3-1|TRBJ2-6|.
TGTGCCAGCAGCCGAGGGGGGGCGCTTGGGGCCAACGTCCTGACTTTC
CASSRGGALGANVLTF
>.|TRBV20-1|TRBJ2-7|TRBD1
TGCAGTGCTAGCCGACAGGGGGTGAAGTACTTC
CSASRQGVKYF
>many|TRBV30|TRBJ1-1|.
TGTGCCTGGGCTCTCAAGGTTCAGCACACTGAAGCTTTCTTT
CAWALKVQHTEAFF
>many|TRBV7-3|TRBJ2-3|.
TGTGCCAGCAGCACGACTCGCACAGATACGCAGTATTTT
CASSTTRTDTQYF
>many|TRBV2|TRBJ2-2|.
TGTGCCAGCAGTCTCACCCACACCGGGGAGCTGTTTTTT
CASSLTHTGELFF